This TCR beta chain was captured in a study of cytomegalovirus exposure and HLA in healthy donors. Regarding the study as a whole: Rarity held for most TCR sequences, but there were some public TCRs that occurred in many donors. The later analysis indicated that the majority of CMV-associated TCR beta chains appeared HLA-restricted. What TCR beta sequences reportedly achieved was accurate prediction of HLA-A and HLA-B alleles in most subjects.

The CDR3 totals 13 residues. The V end lost 3 bases, the J end lost 2 bases, and 7 bases lay between the germline ends. CDR1 and CDR2 from the germline V gene are LNHDA and SQIVND (reference sequence). This PCR relied on a set of 60 Vbeta primers and 13 Jbeta primers. Libraries were prepared by immunoSEQ multiplex PCR; TCRdb keeps only in-frame clonotypes and omits some of them. Counted here are some 40,000 clones, over 70% occurring once; the ten biggest clones make up about 2.5%. On this clone itself: Its antigen is not identified.

The rearrangement joins TRBV19 to TRBJ1-1; D is unclear. This TCR came from a man aged 50 to 60 in good health and CMV-seronegative. The sequenced sample was PBMCs. The CDR3 spells CASSIGSNTEAFF. In nucleotides, the CDR3 is TGTGCCAGTAGTATCGGGTCCAACACTGAAGCTTTCTTT.